The 20 T cell receptor beta chains in this list originate from one sample, sequenced in a study of T cell repertoires in cytomegalovirus infection. Their recognized antigens are unknown. In TCRdb, the reads were re-called with MiXCR into one record per CDR3 protein. The table shows fewer than 850,000 distinct CDR3 sequences, with roughly 28% occurring only once. Sequencing was performed on cultured CD8+ T cells from PBMCs, taken from culture after CMV antigen stimulation. Receptors originate from a human donor in good health (CMV status not recorded). Some clones in this sample may be carry-over from other donors' samples.

There are a few counts of this clonotype. CDR3 nucleotides: TGTGCCAGCAGCCGCCATGTCGCCTCCTACAATGAGCAGTTCTTC. Its protein product is CASSRHVASYNEQFF. V gene TRBV7-4 combines with J gene TRBJ2-1; D remains unclear. This CDR3 is 15 amino acids long. Trimming cost V 5 bases and J 0 bases, with 11 bases left between them. Germline V CDR1 and CDR2: SGHVT, SQSDAQ. Full variable domain (outside the CDR3, taken from reference TRBV7-4 and TRBJ2-1): GAGVSQSPRYKVAKRGRDVALRCDSISGHVTLYWYRQTLGQGSEVLTYSQSDAQRDKSGRPSGRFSAERPERSVSTLKIQRTEQGDSAVYLCASSRHVASYNEQFFGPGTRLTVL.

This clonotype was detected only a few times. CDR3 bases: TGTGCCAGCAGCCGGACCCAGGGCACAGATACGCAGTATTTT. It codes for CASSRTQGTDTQYF. The rearrangement uses TRBV28 and TRBJ2-3, with D hard to call. Germline loops: CDR1 MDHEN, CDR2 SYDVKM. V shed 6 bases and J shed 1 base, with 11 bases lying between them. CDR3 size: 14 residues.

V usage is TRBV6-5 and J usage is TRBJ2-1; 7 bases are shared with TRBD2. Germline V lookup: CDR1 MNHEY, CDR2 SVGAGI. The CDR3 contains 16 residues. With 6 bases clipped from V and 2 bases from J, the junction kept 10 bases outside the gene matches. CDR3: CASSPMRGNPYNEQFF. The CDR3 bases are TGTGCCAGCAGCCCGATGCGGGGGAACCCCTACAATGAGCAGTTCTTC.

The chain is built from TRBV19 and TRBJ2-5; the D gene is possibly TRBD1 (6 bases). The length of the CDR3 is 17 residues. Germline assignment: CDR1 LNHDA and CDR2 SQIVND (reference sequence). V was shortened by 0 bases and J by 2 bases, with 16 bases between the two germline ends. CDR3 DNA: TGTGCCAGTAGTATAGATTTAAGACAGGTCCCTCAAGAGACCCAGTACTTC. This translates into CASSIDLRQVPQETQYF. The whole variable domain, remainder taken from reference TRBV19 and TRBJ2-5, is DGGITQSPKYLFRKEGQNVTLSCEQNLNHDAMYWYRQDPGQGLRLIYYSQIVNDFQKGDIAEGYSVSREKKESFPLTVTSAQKNPTAFYLCASSIDLRQVPQETQYFGPGTRLLVL.

The chain employs TRBV5-6 and TRBJ2-7; tentative D call: TRBD1 (6 bases). The CDR3 sequence is 13 residues long. Germline V gene lookup returns CDR1 SGHDT and CDR2 YYEEEE. V lost 4 bases, J lost 2 bases, and 10 bases lay in between. The CDR3 sequence is CASSTNRAYEQYF. As DNA, the CDR3 is TGTGCCAGCAGCACCAACAGGGCCTACGAGCAGTACTTC.

The rearrangement uses TRBV15 and TRBJ2-3; D ambiguous. V lost 1 base to trimming and J lost 2 bases, with 10 bases between them. The CDR3 sequence is 15 residues long. CDR1 LNHNV and CDR2 YYDKDF come from the germline V gene (reference sequence). This CDR3 is CATSRVGSDTDTQYF. The CDR3 nucleotides read TGTGCCACCAGCAGAGTGGGCAGTGACACAGATACGCAGTATTTT.

This chain links TRBV10-3 with TRBJ2-7; 8 bases are shared with TRBD1. Trimming at V came to 6 bases and at J to 0 bases, leaving 7 bases not matched to a gene. Germline V gives CDR1 ENHRY, CDR2 SYGVKD. The CDR3 sequence is 15 residues long. For the CDR3, the DNA is TGTGCCATCAGCGGGACAGGCCCTCGCTCCTACGAGCAGTACGTC. It encodes CAISGTGPRSYEQYV.

The chain has TRBV27 and TRBJ1-5; no reliable D call. The V end lost 4 bases, the J end lost 3 bases, and 16 bases lay between the germline ends. CDR3 length: 16 amino acids. CDR1 is MNHEY and CDR2 is SMNVEV in the germline V gene (reference sequence). The CDR3 sequence is CASSSRRDGVNQPQHF. The CDR3 coding sequence is TGTGCCAGCAGTTCCCGACGGGATGGGGTCAATCAGCCCCAGCATTTT.

This clonotype was counted many times. The rearrangement joins TRBV6-5 to TRBJ1-1; 10 bases line up with TRBD1. The trim removed 3 bases at V and 0 bases at J, leaving 16 bases unmatched. Per the germline V gene, CDR1 is MNHEY and CDR2 is SVGAGI. This CDR3 has 20 amino acids. The CDR3 is CASSYRSPGQGFLLNTEAFF. The DNA for the CDR3 is TGTGCCAGCAGTTATAGGAGCCCGGGACAGGGGTTTTTGCTGAACACTGAAGCTTTCTTT.

The table lists this clonotype with a count of one. This chain joins TRBV19 and TRBJ2-2; no clear D gene. Germline-derived CDR1 and CDR2 are LNHDA and SQIVND (reference sequence). The length of the CDR3 is 19 residues. Trimming removed 6 bases at V and 0 bases at J, with 23 bases between. The CDR3 DNA sequence: TGTGCCAGTAGGCCGCAGGCCCACTACCGATCGTCGAACACCGGGGAGCTGTTTTTT. It encodes CASRPQAHYRSSNTGELFF.

This clonotype was picked up a small number of times. The rearrangement uses TRBV27 and TRBJ2-1, with 8 bases matching TRBD2. The CDR3 consists of 18 residues. Looked up from germline, CDR1 is MNHEY and CDR2 is SMNVEV (reference sequence). With 3 bases clipped from V and 0 bases from J, the junction kept 10 bases outside the gene matches. In DNA form, the CDR3 reads TGTGCCAGCAGTTTGGTCCACACCGGGACTAGCTCCTACAATGAGCAGTTCTTC. Translating it yields CASSLVHTGTSSYNEQFF.

The chain combines TRBV13 with TRBJ1-4; D is undetermined. CDR1 is PRHDT, CDR2 FYEKMQ, per germline (reference sequence). Trimming stripped 2 bases from V and 7 bases from J, with 14 bases between. The CDR3 has 15 amino acids. The CDR3 nucleotides read TGTGCCAGCAGCTTATTTTCGAGGGTCGGTGAAAAACTGTTTTTT. It translates to CASSLFSRVGEKLFF.

The V and J genes are TRBV2 and TRBJ2-4; D gene ambiguous. The CDR3 loop spans 14 amino acids. The germline gives CDR1 SNHLY, CDR2 FYNNEI. V was shortened by 2 bases and J by 3 bases, with 8 bases between the two germline ends. The DNA for the CDR3 is TGTGCCAGCAGTGAACCGGGTAGCAAAAACATTCAGTACTTC. The encoded protein is CASSEPGSKNIQYF.

The rearrangement uses TRBV6-4 and TRBJ2-1, with 13 bases lining up with TRBD2. There are 16 residues in the CDR3. CDR1 and CDR2 from the germline V gene are MRHNA and SNTAGT. With V trimmed by 2 bases and J by 4 bases, 2 bases remained unmatched. The CDR3 reads CASSDTGLAGYNEQFF. For the CDR3, the DNA is TGTGCCAGCAGTGACACGGGACTAGCGGGGTACAATGAGCAGTTCTTC.

The chain carries TRBV27 and TRBJ2-1; D call uncertain. CDR3 size: 12 residues. Germline V gives CDR1 MNHEY, CDR2 SMNVEV (reference sequence). V lost 4 bases and J 8 bases, leaving 9 bases between the germline ends. The CDR3 DNA follows: TGTGCCAGCAGTTATAAGGGATATGAGCAGTTCTTC. It encodes CASSYKGYEQFF.

In this sample, this clonotype turned up a few times. V gene TRBV6-5 combines with J gene TRBJ2-7; D ambiguous. This CDR3 has 16 amino acids. Trimming removed 0 bases from V and 2 bases from J, with 14 bases in between. Germline V gives CDR1 MNHEY, CDR2 SVGAGI. Written as DNA, the CDR3 is TGTGCCAGCAGTTACTCAGACCAAGCCCCAACCTACGAGCAGTACGTC. Protein sequence: CASSYSDQAPTYEQYV.

The rearrangement uses TRBV28 and TRBJ1-5; D gene ambiguous. Trimming took off 6 bases at V and 5 bases at J, with 14 bases between the two ends. Per germline, CDR1 MDHEN and CDR2 SYDVKM. This CDR3 comprises 14 residues. As DNA, the CDR3 is TGTGCCAGCAGACCCGACGGGATTCATCAGCCCCAGCATTTT. This translates into CASRPDGIHQPQHF.

This clonotype was observed a few times. J is TRBJ2-1 and V is TRBV24-1, with D uncertain. Deletions cut 4 bases from V and 4 bases from J, with 22 bases between. CDR3 length equals 18 residues. Germline CDR1 and CDR2: KGHDR and SFDVKD. The CDR3, as DNA: TGTGCCACCAGTGACCCCCCCCAGCGTGGAGCTCGATACAATGAGCAGTTCTTC. Its translation is CATSDPPQRGARYNEQFF.

This clonotype was recorded a few times. The V and J genes are TRBV3-1 and TRBJ1-6; D is uncertain. Germline V lookup: CDR1 LGHDT, CDR2 YNNKEL (reference sequence). V dropped 3 bases and J dropped 10 bases, with 13 bases sitting between them. CDR3 length: 14 residues. The CDR3: CASSQTGVGSPLHF. CDR3 DNA sequence: TGTGCCAGCAGCCAGACCGGGGTGGGGTCACCCCTCCACTTT.

This chain joins TRBV6-5 and TRBJ2-5; D uncertain. CDR3 length: 14 residues. Per germline, CDR1 MNHEY and CDR2 SVGAGI. Trimming removed 2 bases at V and 0 bases at J, with 7 bases between. CDR3 bases: TGTGCCAGCAGTTACGAGTGGGACCAAGAGACCCAGTACTTC. Translating gives CASSYEWDQETQYF.